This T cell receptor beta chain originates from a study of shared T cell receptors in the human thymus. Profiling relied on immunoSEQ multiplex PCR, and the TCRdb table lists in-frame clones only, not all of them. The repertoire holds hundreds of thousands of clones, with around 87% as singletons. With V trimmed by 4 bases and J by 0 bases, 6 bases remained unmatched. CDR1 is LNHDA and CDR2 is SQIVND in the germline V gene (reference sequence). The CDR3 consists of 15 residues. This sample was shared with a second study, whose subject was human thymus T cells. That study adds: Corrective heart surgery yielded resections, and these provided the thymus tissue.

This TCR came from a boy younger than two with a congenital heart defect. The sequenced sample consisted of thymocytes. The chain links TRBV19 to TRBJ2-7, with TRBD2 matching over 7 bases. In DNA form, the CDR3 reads TGTGCCAGTAGTACCACTAGCGCGAGCTCCTACGAGCAGTACTTC. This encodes CASSTTSASSYEQYF.